Below are 6 T cell receptor beta chains sequenced from a single sample in a study of Ad26.COV2.S vaccination and SARS-CoV-2 variants. This table comes from immunoSEQ multiplex PCR, and its TCRdb copy is limited to in-frame clones, with some not included. The sample consists of a few hundred thousand clones, roughly 90% of them appearing once. Stated treatment: around 19 received Ad26.COV2.S at low or high dose, single or two shots; five or six received placebo; per-sample allocation not given. All samples were drawn on day 63, counting from the first vaccine or placebo injection. Source: peripheral blood, taken in a trial of Ad26.COV2.S vaccine versus placebo. These receptors all stem from a person between 18 and 60 years old who received the Ad26.COV2.S COVID-19 vaccine or a placebo.

The CDR3 is CASSRRTGIYEQYV. The CDR3 DNA reads as TGTGCCAGCAGTCGACGGACAGGGATTTACGAGCAGTACGTC. The J gene is TRBJ2-7, the V gene TRBV6-2 or TRBV6-3; 8 bases line up with TRBD1. Germline V gives CDR1 MNHEY, CDR2 SVGEGT. This CDR3 comprises 14 residues. Trimming took 5 bases from V and 4 from J; bases not matched to a gene: 7.

The chain carries TRBV27 and TRBJ1-5; tentatively, D is TRBD1 (5 bases). There are 14 residues in the CDR3. Germline V gene sequence: CDR1 MNHEY, CDR2 SMNVEV (reference sequence). V lost 5 bases and J lost 4, with 12 bases in between. The CDR3 sequence: CASSTDRWNQPQHF. Written as DNA, the CDR3 is TGTGCCAGCAGTACCGACAGATGGAATCAGCCCCAGCATTTT.

This chain connects TRBV28 to TRBJ2-4, with 8 positions matching TRBD1. V dropped 8 bases and J dropped 5; count of bases not matched to a gene: 14. The CDR3 loop spans 16 amino acids. Germline CDR1 MDHEN, CDR2 SYDVKM. The CDR3 loop is CASSPRGRSGQNIQYF. The CDR3 bases are TGTGCCAGCTCGCCCAGGGGGCGATCGGGCCAAAACATTCAGTACTTC.

The rearrangement uses TRBV9 and TRBJ2-1; the D gene is possibly TRBD2 (5 bases). Germline values: CDR1 SGDLS, CDR2 YYNGEE. The germline V and J ends were trimmed by 3 bases and 0 bases, with 7 bases remaining between them. This CDR3 contains 14 residues. CDR3 in amino acids: CASSAGSSYNEQFF. The CDR3 DNA sequence: TGTGCCAGCAGCGCGGGGAGCTCCTACAATGAGCAGTTCTTC.

This clone was picked up one time. J is TRBJ1-2 and V is TRBV9, with TRBD1 matching over 7 bases. This CDR3 region has 14 residues. Unmatched junction bases numbered 9, after V lost 1 base and J lost 9 bases. Germline lookup yields CDR1 SGDLS and CDR2 YYNGEE. For the CDR3, the DNA is TGTGCCAGCAGCGTACGACAGGGATTGGGAAGCTACACCTTC. This translates into CASSVRQGLGSYTF.

In this sample, this clone turned up once. The DNA of the CDR3 is TGTGCCAGCAGCTTTTCGCCCATCACCTACGAGCAGTACGTC. Translated: CASSFSPITYEQYV. The chain employs TRBV5-8 and TRBJ2-7, with D hard to call. CDR3 length: 14 residues. Trimming stripped 2 bases from V and 2 bases from J, with 11 bases between. Germline V gene lookup returns CDR1 SGHTS and CDR2 YDEGEE.